The 22 T cell receptor beta chains presented below share a single source sample, sequenced in a study of T cells expressing NK-cell markers. From its re-call of the 5' RACE reads, TCRdb lists each CDR3 protein once, without DNA. In all, the sample yields about 150,000 distinct CDR3 sequences. The sequencing input was blood T cells: a sorted CD56 or NKG2C T cell subset, CD4+ or CD8+ T cells, or bulk PBMC T cells (not recorded which). These receptors were obtained from a woman in her forties or fifties in good health.

The genes are TRBV27 and TRBJ2-1; TCRdb gives TRBD1 as the D gene, but with no DNA this cannot be confirmed. The CDR3 runs 14 residues. Per germline, CDR1 MNHEY and CDR2 SMNVEV (reference sequence). The CDR3 loop is CASRTGGQYNEQFF.

The V and J genes are TRBV7-9 and TRBJ2-1; without DNA, the TCRdb call of TRBD1 cannot be checked. CDR1 and CDR2 (germline): SEHNR, FQNEAQ (reference sequence). The CDR3 runs 13 residues. CDR3 sequence reads: CASRPTGDNEQFF. The full variable domain, completed using reference TRBV7-9 and TRBJ2-1, is DTGVSQNPRHKITKRGQNVTFRCDPISEHNRLYWYRQTLGQGPEFLTYFQNEAQLEKSRLLSDRFSAERPKGSFSTLEIQRTEQGDSAMYLCASRPTGDNEQFFGPGTRLTVL.

The chain has TRBV12-3 or TRBV12-4 and TRBJ1-2. The CDR3 spans 11 residues. CDR3 sequence: CASSLRYGYTF.

The rearrangement links TRBV3-1 to TRBJ1-2; the TCRdb D gene call, TRBD1, has no DNA to confirm it. Germline-derived CDR1 and CDR2 are LGHDT and YNNKEL (reference sequence). The length of the CDR3 is 15 residues. CDR3 sequence: CASSPILDRVHGYTF.

V gene TRBV20-1 combines with J gene TRBJ1-2. CDR1 is DFQATT and CDR2 is SNEGSKA in the germline V gene (reference sequence). This CDR3 comprises 15 residues. CDR3: CSARGTSAFNYGYTF.

CDR3 protein: CASSLGTHRPQHF. The genes are TRBV12-3 or TRBV12-4 and TRBJ1-5; TCRdb's assignment of TRBD1 cannot be checked, as there is no DNA. The CDR3 is 13 amino acids.

The chain has TRBV12-3 or TRBV12-4 and TRBJ1-5. The CDR3 has 14 residues. The chain's CDR3 is CASSTRGDNQPQHF.

The CDR3: CASSHTGTRRLDEQFF. The V gene is TRBV3-1, the J gene TRBJ2-1; there is no DNA to check the TCRdb D call of TRBD2. Germline V gene sequence: CDR1 LGHDT, CDR2 YNNKEL (reference sequence). The CDR3 is 16 residues long.

CDR3 amino acids: CASSFGTGENIQYF. The chain has TRBV5-6 and TRBJ2-4; with no DNA, the TCRdb D assignment of TRBD1 cannot be verified. Per germline, CDR1 SGHDT and CDR2 YYEEEE. CDR3 length: 14 amino acids.

The chain carries TRBV2 and TRBJ2-7; TCRdb lists TRBD1, though no DNA is available to test this call. Germline V CDR1 and CDR2: SNHLY, FYNNEI. This CDR3 comprises 14 residues. The CDR3 loop reads CASSVRQGGYEQYF.

The chain carries TRBV4-2 and TRBJ2-2; TCRdb's D call of TRBD2 is untestable without DNA. This CDR3 is 17 amino acids long. Germline-derived CDR1 and CDR2 are LGHNA and YNFKEQ. CDR3 sequence reads: CASSQEGLAVPPGELFF.

CDR3: CASSVPGANYGYTF. The chain combines TRBV12-3 or TRBV12-4 with TRBJ1-2; no DNA is available, so the TRBD1 call from TCRdb remains unchecked. The CDR3 runs to 14 residues.

The chain is built from TRBV7-9 and TRBJ2-1; checking the TCRdb D call of TRBD2 is not possible without DNA. CDR1 is SEHNR and CDR2 is FQNEAQ in the germline V gene (reference sequence). This CDR3 has 12 residues. CDR3 amino acids: CASLAANNEQFF.

This chain links TRBV5-6 with TRBJ2-5; there is no DNA to check the TCRdb D call of TRBD2. This CDR3 has 12 residues. Germline V gene data show CDR1 as SGHDT and CDR2 as YYEEEE. CDR3 in amino acids: CASSSVAETQYF.

The chain recombines TRBV12-5 with TRBJ1-5; the TCRdb call, TRBD1, lacks DNA for checking. Germline V gene lookup returns CDR1 LGHNT and CDR2 FRNRAP. The CDR3 runs to 16 residues. The CDR3 loop is CASGLGGQGAYQPQHF.

This chain links TRBV4-1 with TRBJ2-1. In germline, CDR1 is MGHRA, CDR2 YSYEKL. CDR3 length equals 12 residues. This CDR3 is CASSQDRRQQFF.

The V call is TRBV2, the J call TRBJ2-7; the TCRdb call, TRBD2, lacks DNA for checking. The germline CDR1 and CDR2 sequences are SNHLY and FYNNEI. This CDR3 has 15 residues. CDR3 residues: CASSEEVSGSYEQYF.

This chain uses TRBV5-1 with TRBJ2-3; checking the TCRdb D call of TRBD2 is not possible without DNA. Germline CDR1 SGHRS, CDR2 YFSETQ. This CDR3 comprises 15 residues. Here the CDR3 reads CASSLGLADTDTQYF.

The rearrangement links TRBV11-2 to TRBJ1-2. Germline CDR1 reads SGHAT; CDR2 reads FQNNGV. CDR3 length: 15 amino acids. CDR3: CASSLGPGGNYGYTF. Based on the CDR3 plus reference TRBV11-2 and TRBJ1-2, the full variable domain is EAGVAQSPRYKIIEKRQSVAFWCNPISGHATLYWYQQILGQGPKLLIQFQNNGVVDDSQLPKDRFSAERLKGVDSTLKIQPAKLEDSAVYLCASSLGPGGNYGYTFGSGTRLTVV.

V is TRBV5-1 and J is TRBJ2-1; the TCRdb D gene call, TRBD2, has no DNA to confirm it. CDR1 is SGHRS and CDR2 is YFSETQ in the germline V gene. The CDR3 consists of 12 residues. The CDR3 loop reads CASSAGRNEQFF.

The genes are TRBV6-5 and TRBJ1-1; the TCRdb D gene call, TRBD1, has no DNA to confirm it. This CDR3 is 12 amino acids long. CDR1 is MNHEY and CDR2 is SVGAGI in the germline V gene. Here the CDR3 reads CASSTGATEAFF.

The rearrangement joins TRBV5-1 to TRBJ2-7. The CDR3 consists of 13 residues. CDR1 and CDR2 from the germline V gene are SGHRS and YFSETQ. CDR3 region: CASSSYTPNEQYF.